The 30 T cell receptor beta chains below come from one sample, sequenced in a study of blood T cell repertoires in COVID-19. Data came from immunoSEQ multiplex PCR; TCRdb stores just in-frame clones and leaves some out. This table holds more than 150,000 clones, approximately 87% found once. The source material was peripheral blood. Receptor source: a man aged 35-49 years with active or convalescent COVID-19.

This clone was observed a handful of times. The genes are TRBV5-6 and TRBJ1-6, with no clear D. V lost 0 bases to trimming and J lost 7 bases, with 11 bases between them. The CDR3 extends over 15 amino acids. Germline-derived CDR1 and CDR2 are SGHDT and YYEEEE. The CDR3 loop reads CASSLDAGGNSPLHF. The CDR3 region has the DNA TGTGCCAGCAGCTTGGATGCAGGTGGAAATTCACCCCTCCACTTT.

This clone turned up a few times. V is TRBV30 and J is TRBJ1-5; D may be TRBD1 (5 bases). V dropped 0 bases and J dropped 5 bases, with 11 bases sitting between them. The CDR3 has 14 amino acids. Germline loops: CDR1 GTSNPN, CDR2 SVGIG (reference sequence). The CDR3 DNA is TGTGCCTGGAGTGTACAGTCAGGGCATCAGCCCCAGCATTTT. It is translated as CAWSVQSGHQPQHF.

This sequence joins TRBV30 and TRBJ2-3, with 11 bases fitting TRBD2. CDR1 and CDR2 from the germline V gene are GTSNPN and SVGIG (reference sequence). The CDR3 contains 17 residues. The trim removed 0 bases at V and 4 bases at J, leaving 9 bases unmatched. The CDR3 here is CAWSVRPLAGGADTQYF. CDR3 DNA: TGTGCCTGGAGTGTACGCCCCCTAGCGGGGGGTGCAGATACGCAGTATTTT. The whole variable domain, filled in from reference TRBV30 and TRBJ2-3, reads SQTIHQWPATLVQPVGSPLSLECTVEGTSNPNLYWYRQAAGRGLQLLFYSVGIGQISSEVPQNLSASRPQDRQFILSSKKLLLSDSGFYLCAWSVRPLAGGADTQYFGPGTRLTVL.

This chain links TRBV27 with TRBJ1-2; D remains ambiguous. Germline V gene data show CDR1 as MNHEY and CDR2 as SMNVEV (reference sequence). The CDR3 contains 14 residues. The V end lost 5 bases, the J end lost 7 bases, and 17 bases lay between the germline ends. The CDR3 loop is CASSPPFPDFGYTF. CDR3 nucleotide sequence: TGTGCCAGCAGTCCTCCATTTCCAGATTTTGGCTACACCTTC.

The chain carries TRBV6-4 and TRBJ1-2; D might be TRBD1 (5 bases). Germline V gene lookup returns CDR1 MRHNA and CDR2 SNTAGT. The CDR3 extends over 14 amino acids. The ends were cut back, 0 bases at V and 14 bases at J, with 19 bases in the middle. In DNA form, the CDR3 reads TGTGCCAGCAGTGACTCGGGGGGACGGGCTACTAAGACCTTC. This gives the protein CASSDSGGRATKTF.

Here the CDR3 reads CASSQTGGLNEQFF. The CDR3 DNA sequence: TGTGCCAGCAGCCAGACAGGGGGTCTCAATGAGCAGTTCTTC. J is TRBJ2-1 and V is TRBV5-4; TRBD1 agrees at 9 bases. This CDR3 has 14 residues. Germline V gene data show CDR1 as SGHNT and CDR2 as YYREEE (reference sequence). With 4 bases clipped from V and 6 bases from J, the junction kept 5 bases outside the gene matches.

This clone appeared once. The chain has TRBV7-3 and TRBJ2-1, with D possibly TRBD2 on 5 matching bases. The germline V gene encodes CDR1 SGHTA and CDR2 FQGTGA. The CDR3 has 13 residues. V lost 1 base and J lost 7, with 8 bases in between. Written as DNA, the CDR3 is TGTGCCAGCAGCTTAAGGCCGGGGAATGAGCAGTTCTTC. Translating it yields CASSLRPGNEQFF.

The rearrangement links TRBV4-1 to TRBJ1-2; TRBD1 is a possible D gene (5 bases). V lost 3 bases and J lost 4, with 12 bases in between. This CDR3 spans 14 amino acids. Germline V gene lookup returns CDR1 MGHRA and CDR2 YSYEKL. In DNA form, the CDR3 reads TGCGCCAGCAGCCACGCAGGGTTCGGCTATGGCTACACCTTC. Protein product: CASSHAGFGYGYTF.

The rearrangement uses TRBV6-6 and TRBJ1-2; TRBD1 matches at 10 bases. The CDR3 has 16 amino acids. J lost 2 bases, V lost 5 bases, and 8 bases had no gene match. Germline CDR1 MNHNY, CDR2 SVGAGI (reference sequence). CDR3 protein: CASSRGQGYQNYGYTF. In DNA, the CDR3 is TGTGCCAGCAGTCGGGGACAGGGGTACCAGAACTATGGCTACACCTTC.

The chain links TRBV10-3 to TRBJ2-2, with D possibly matching TRBD1 (5 bases). Trimming removed 3 bases at V and 3 bases at J, with 11 bases between. In germline, CDR1 is ENHRY, CDR2 SYGVKD. CDR3 length: 15 residues. The CDR3 DNA follows: TGTGCCATCAGTGAAGGGCAGGGCGACACCGGGGAGCTGTTTTTT. Translation: CAISEGQGDTGELFF.

This rearrangement joins TRBV4-1 to TRBJ1-1; no reliable D call. The CDR3 has 18 residues. Germline-derived CDR1 and CDR2 are MGHRA and YSYEKL. V lost 1 base to trimming and J lost 11 bases, with 29 bases between them. As DNA, the CDR3 is TGCGCCAGCAGCCAAGGGTTTAGGGTTCGCGGCCTGCGGGTTACGGCTTTCTTT. The encoded protein is CASSQGFRVRGLRVTAFF.

The chain uses TRBV11-2 and TRBJ1-6, with D unclear. V dropped 0 bases and J dropped 2 bases, with 5 bases sitting between them. Germline V gene sequence: CDR1 SGHAT, CDR2 FQNNGV. The length of the CDR3 is 15 residues. The DNA of the CDR3 is TGTGCCAGCAGCTTAGATTACACCTATAATTCACCCCTCCACTTT. As protein: CASSLDYTYNSPLHF.

The V gene is TRBV5-1, the J gene TRBJ2-1, with TRBD2 matching 10 bases. This CDR3 comprises 14 residues. CDR1 and CDR2 from the germline V gene are SGHRS and YFSETQ. The junction had 5 bases not matched to a gene; V was cut back by 1 base and J by 10 bases. The CDR3 sequence is CASSLSGGAFEQFF. The CDR3 DNA follows: TGCGCCAGCAGCTTGAGCGGGGGGGCCTTCGAGCAGTTCTTC.

The chain joins TRBV18 to TRBJ1-2; possible D gene TRBD1, 5 bases. This CDR3 is built from 15 residues. Germline values: CDR1 KGHSH, CDR2 LQKENI. Trimming cost V 0 bases and J 5 bases, with 13 bases left between them. In DNA form, the CDR3 reads TGTGCCAGCTCACCACCGAGCTCGCGGGGGTATGGCTACACCTTC. Residues: CASSPPSSRGYGYTF.

The chain joins TRBV6-5 to TRBJ1-4; no definite D call. Per the germline V gene, CDR1 is MNHEY and CDR2 is SVGAGI. The CDR3 has 14 residues. Trimming pared 3 bases from V and 8 bases from J, leaving 13 bases between. The CDR3 sequence is CASSYRRPGEKLFF. The CDR3 DNA reads as TGTGCCAGCAGTTATCGAAGACCAGGCGAAAAACTGTTTTTT.

The CDR3 DNA sequence: TGTGCCAGCGGCCGGACAGGGGAAAACATTCAGTACTTC. Protein sequence: CASGRTGENIQYF. This sequence joins TRBV11-2 and TRBJ2-4; 9 nucleotides match TRBD1. Looked up from germline, CDR1 is SGHAT and CDR2 is FQNNGV. V trimming: 8 bases; J trimming: 5 bases; junction bases outside the gene matches: 4. The CDR3 loop spans 13 amino acids. The whole variable domain, remainder taken from reference TRBV11-2 and TRBJ2-4, is EAGVAQSPRYKIIEKRQSVAFWCNPISGHATLYWYQQILGQGPKLLIQFQNNGVVDDSQLPKDRFSAERLKGVDSTLKIQPAKLEDSAVYLCASGRTGENIQYFGAGTRLSVL.

This chain uses TRBV9 with TRBJ1-2; the D gene is possibly TRBD1 (5 bases). Germline V gene lookup returns CDR1 SGDLS and CDR2 YYNGEE. This CDR3 has 13 amino acids. With 0 bases removed from V and 8 bases from J, the gap between germline ends came to 11 bases. The CDR3 DNA reads TGTGCCAGCAGCGTAGAGGCAGGGCCCGGCTACACCTTC. Its protein is CASSVEAGPGYTF.

V usage is TRBV5-1 and J usage is TRBJ2-3; no definite D call. This CDR3 is 15 amino acids long. V lost 1 base to trimming and J lost 2 bases, with 11 bases between them. Germline V gene lookup returns CDR1 SGHRS and CDR2 YFSETQ. The CDR3 DNA reads as TGCGCCAGCAGCTTGTCCGGGTTCCCCACAGATACGCAGTATTTT. This sequence encodes CASSLSGFPTDTQYF.

The rearrangement joins TRBV2 to TRBJ1-6, with a tentative D call TRBD1 (6 bases). V lost 5 bases to trimming and J lost 8 bases, with 16 bases between them. The length of the CDR3 is 15 residues. Germline V CDR1 and CDR2: SNHLY, FYNNEI. CDR3 residues: CASSSQPNRDSPLHF. The CDR3 DNA is TGTGCCAGCAGTTCCCAGCCTAACAGGGATTCACCCCTCCACTTT.

This clone was detected once. The V gene is TRBV30, the J gene TRBJ2-2, with D perhaps matching TRBD2 (6 bases). Germline loops: CDR1 GTSNPN, CDR2 SVGIG (reference sequence). CDR3 length: 14 residues. V was shortened by 8 bases and J by 0 bases, with 13 bases between the two germline ends. In DNA form, the CDR3 reads TGTGCCGGACGGAGGGTCTCGAACACCGGGGAGCTGTTTTTT. Translation: CAGRRVSNTGELFF.

The CDR3 region is CASSLSEGHYGYTF. The DNA of the CDR3 is TGTGCCAGCAGTTTATCCGAGGGCCACTATGGCTACACCTTC. The V gene is TRBV27, the J gene TRBJ1-2; no firm D call. The germline V and J ends were trimmed by 0 bases and 3 bases, with 8 bases remaining between them. Germline-derived CDR1 and CDR2 are MNHEY and SMNVEV (reference sequence). The CDR3 consists of 14 residues.

The CDR3 bases are TGCGCCAGCAGCTTGGTGCCGGTTAGTGCTGGAAACACCATATATTTT. Encoded protein: CASSLVPVSAGNTIYF. This chain connects TRBV5-1 to TRBJ1-3, with D hard to call. The CDR3 loop spans 16 amino acids. CDR1 SGHRS and CDR2 YFSETQ come from the germline V gene. Trimming took 0 bases from V and 2 from J, leaving 12 bases between them.

The chain's CDR3 is CASSSDRGRTEAFF. CDR3 DNA sequence: TGTGCCAGCAGCTCGGACAGGGGGCGGACTGAAGCTTTCTTT. This chain uses TRBV7-9 with TRBJ1-1; TRBD1 aligns across 11 bases. V shed 4 bases and J 5 bases; nucleotides not matched to a gene: 3. This CDR3 comprises 14 residues. Looked up from germline, CDR1 is SEHNR and CDR2 is FQNEAQ (reference sequence).

The chain couples TRBV9 to TRBJ1-6; D unresolved. V lost 0 bases and J lost 10, with 8 bases in between. This CDR3 is built from 13 residues. Germline V CDR1 and CDR2: SGDLS, YYNGEE. CDR3 in amino acids: CASSVDPNSPLHF. In DNA, the CDR3 is TGTGCCAGCAGCGTAGACCCTAACTCACCCCTCCACTTT. Supplemented by reference TRBV9 and TRBJ1-6, the full variable domain reads DSGVTQTPKHLITATGQRVTLRCSPRSGDLSVYWYQQSLDQGLQFLIQYYNGEERAKGNILERFSAQQFPDLHSELNLSSLELGDSALYFCASSVDPNSPLHFGNGTRLTVT.

The chain carries TRBV6-5 and TRBJ1-5, with 7 positions matching TRBD1. This CDR3 region has 14 residues. The germline CDR1 and CDR2 sequences are MNHEY and SVGAGI. The V and J ends lost 6 bases and 4 bases, in that order; junction bases with no gene match: 6. The CDR3 loop reads CASRIGQANQPQHF. Here the CDR3 DNA reads TGTGCCAGCAGAATCGGACAGGCTAATCAGCCCCAGCATTTT.

This clone was picked up one time. The chain links TRBV6-5 to TRBJ1-2; TRBD1 matches at 9 bases. This CDR3 spans 13 amino acids. Germline-derived CDR1 and CDR2 are MNHEY and SVGAGI. V was clipped by 10 bases and J by 10 bases; unmatched bases: 13. The CDR3 region is CATAETGGSSYTF. CDR3 sequence (DNA): TGTGCCACAGCTGAGACAGGGGGATCCTCCTACACCTTC.

In the case of this clone: The junction departs from germline at one end; a sequencing error may be responsible. J is TRBJ1-1 and V is TRBV30, with D maybe TRBD1 (5 bases). CDR1 and CDR2 from the germline V gene are GTSNPN and SVGIG (reference sequence). The CDR3 runs to 12 residues. The DNA of the CDR3 is TGTGCTTGGAGGGGCGGGCCCACTGAAGCTTTCTTT. The encoded protein is CAWRGGPTEAFF.

Points on this clone: Other DNA sequences within the sample encode an identical CDR3. The chain links TRBV6-5 to TRBJ1-1, with a tentative D call TRBD1 (6 bases). The V gene's germline CDR1 is MNHEY and CDR2 SVGAGI. V dropped 5 bases and J dropped 1 base, with 11 bases sitting between them. This CDR3 is built from 14 residues. The CDR3 region has the DNA TGTGCCAGCAGTACAGGGACCGCGAACACTGAAGCTTTCTTT. Translated, it gives CASSTGTANTEAFF.

The gene calls are TRBV7-2 and TRBJ1-5; 10 bases map to TRBD1. Trimming at V came to 1 base and at J to 3 bases, leaving 6 bases not matched to a gene. CDR3 size: 17 residues. The germline V gene has CDR1 SGHTA and CDR2 FQGNSA. This chain's CDR3 is CASSLVGTGASNQPQHF. CDR3 DNA: TGTGCCAGCAGCTTAGTCGGGACAGGGGCCTCCAATCAGCCCCAGCATTTT.

The V and J genes are TRBV6-5 and TRBJ2-5, with 7 bases fitting TRBD1. Germline CDR1 is MNHEY and CDR2 is SVGAGI. Trimming cost V 6 bases and J 1 base; bases outside gene matches: 8. The CDR3 runs 15 residues. CDR3: CASRDRDRPQETQYF. The CDR3 nucleotides are TGTGCCAGCAGAGACCGGGACAGACCCCAAGAGACCCAGTACTTC.